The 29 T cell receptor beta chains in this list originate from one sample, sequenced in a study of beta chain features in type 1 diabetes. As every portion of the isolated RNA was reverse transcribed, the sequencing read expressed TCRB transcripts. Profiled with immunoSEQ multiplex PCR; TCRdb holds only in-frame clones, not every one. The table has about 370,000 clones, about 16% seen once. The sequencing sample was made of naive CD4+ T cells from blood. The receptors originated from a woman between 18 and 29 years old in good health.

CDR3 DNA: TGTGCCAGCAGTTTATCGCCAGCCGGGGGCTACACCTTC. Translating gives CASSLSPAGGYTF. This chain links TRBV28 with TRBJ1-2; D gene uncertain. This CDR3 is 13 amino acids long. V shed 1 base and J shed 8 bases, with 11 bases lying between them. CDR1 is MDHEN, CDR2 SYDVKM, per germline.

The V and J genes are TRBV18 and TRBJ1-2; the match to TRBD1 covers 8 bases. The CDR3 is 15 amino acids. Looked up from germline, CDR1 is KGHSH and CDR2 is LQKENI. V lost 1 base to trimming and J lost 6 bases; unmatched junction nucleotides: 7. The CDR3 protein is CASSPLGQGNNGYTF. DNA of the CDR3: TGTGCCAGCTCACCACTTGGACAGGGCAATAATGGCTACACCTTC.

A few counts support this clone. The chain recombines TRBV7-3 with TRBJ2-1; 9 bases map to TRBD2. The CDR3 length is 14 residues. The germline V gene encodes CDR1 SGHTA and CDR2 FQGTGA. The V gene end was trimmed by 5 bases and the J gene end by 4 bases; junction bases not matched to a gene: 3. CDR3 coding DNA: TGTGCCAGCAGCCCGACTAGCGGATACAATGAGCAGTTCTTC. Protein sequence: CASSPTSGYNEQFF. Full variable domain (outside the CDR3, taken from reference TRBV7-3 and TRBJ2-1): GAGVSQTPSNKVTEKGKYVELRCDPISGHTALYWYRQSLGQGPEFLIYFQGTGAADDSGLPNDRFFAVRPEGSVSTLKIQRTERGDSAVYLCASSPTSGYNEQFFGPGTRLTVL.

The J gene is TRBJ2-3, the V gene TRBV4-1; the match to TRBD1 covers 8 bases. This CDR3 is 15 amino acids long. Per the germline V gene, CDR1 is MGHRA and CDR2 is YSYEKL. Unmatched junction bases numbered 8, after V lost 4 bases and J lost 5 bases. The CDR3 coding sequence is TGCGCCAGCAGCCTCTCCGAACAGGGGGTAGATACGCAGTATTTT. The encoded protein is CASSLSEQGVDTQYF.

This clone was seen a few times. This CDR3 reads CASHGTGWSGANVLTF. The CDR3 coding sequence is TGTGCCAGTCACGGGACAGGGTGGTCTGGGGCCAACGTCCTGACTTTC. V gene TRBV19 combines with J gene TRBJ2-6; 9 bases match TRBD1. V gave up 8 bases and J gave up 1 base; unmatched junction bases: 6. This CDR3 has 16 amino acids. Per germline, CDR1 LNHDA and CDR2 SQIVND (reference sequence).

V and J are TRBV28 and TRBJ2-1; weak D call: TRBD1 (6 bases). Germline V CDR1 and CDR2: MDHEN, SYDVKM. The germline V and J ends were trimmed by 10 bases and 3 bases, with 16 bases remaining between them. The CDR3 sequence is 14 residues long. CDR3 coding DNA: TGTGCCATCCGAACGGGACACCTCTACAATGAGCAGTTCTTC. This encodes CAIRTGHLYNEQFF.

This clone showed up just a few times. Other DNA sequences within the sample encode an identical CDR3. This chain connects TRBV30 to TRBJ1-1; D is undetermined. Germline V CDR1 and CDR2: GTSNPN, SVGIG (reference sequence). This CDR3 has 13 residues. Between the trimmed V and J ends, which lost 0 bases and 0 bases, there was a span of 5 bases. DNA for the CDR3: TGTGCCTGGAGTGTCCGGTTGAACACTGAAGCTTTCTTT. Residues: CAWSVRLNTEAFF.

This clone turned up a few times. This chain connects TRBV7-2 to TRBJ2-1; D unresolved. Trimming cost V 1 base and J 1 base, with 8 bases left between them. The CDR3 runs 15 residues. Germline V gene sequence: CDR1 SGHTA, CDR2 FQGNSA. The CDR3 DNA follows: TGTGCCAGCAGCTTAGTAGAAGTGTCCTACAATGAGCAGTTCTTC. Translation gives CASSLVEVSYNEQFF.

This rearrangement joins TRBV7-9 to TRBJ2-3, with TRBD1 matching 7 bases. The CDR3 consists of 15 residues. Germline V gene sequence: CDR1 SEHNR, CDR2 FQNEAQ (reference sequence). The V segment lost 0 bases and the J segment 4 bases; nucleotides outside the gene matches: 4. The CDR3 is CASSLAGGAADTQYF. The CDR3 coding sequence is TGTGCCAGCAGCTTAGCAGGGGGCGCGGCAGATACGCAGTATTTT.

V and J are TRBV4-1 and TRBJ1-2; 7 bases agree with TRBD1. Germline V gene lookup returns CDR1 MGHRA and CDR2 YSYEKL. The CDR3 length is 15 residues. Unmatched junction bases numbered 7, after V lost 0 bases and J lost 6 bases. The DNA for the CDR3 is TGCGCCAGCAGCCAAGATCCAGGGGGGCGGGATGGCTACACCTTC. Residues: CASSQDPGGRDGYTF.

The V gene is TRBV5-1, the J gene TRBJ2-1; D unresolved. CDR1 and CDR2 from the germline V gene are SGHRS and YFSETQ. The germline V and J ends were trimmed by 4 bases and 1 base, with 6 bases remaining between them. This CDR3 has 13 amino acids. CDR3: CASSAGSYNEQFF. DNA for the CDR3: TGCGCCAGCAGCGCCGGGTCCTACAATGAGCAGTTCTTC. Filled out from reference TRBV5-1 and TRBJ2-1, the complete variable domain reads KAGVTQTPRYLIKTRGQQVTLSCSPISGHRSVSWYQQTPGQGLQFLFEYFSETQRNKGNFPGRFSGRQFSNSRSEMNVSTLELGDSALYLCASSAGSYNEQFFGPGTRLTVL.

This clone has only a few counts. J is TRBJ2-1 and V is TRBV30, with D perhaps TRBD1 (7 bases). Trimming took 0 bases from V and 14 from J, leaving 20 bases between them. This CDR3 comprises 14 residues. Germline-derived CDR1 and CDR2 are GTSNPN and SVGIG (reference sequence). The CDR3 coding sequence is TGTGCCTGGAGTGTACCGCTGGAGGGTGACAGGGAGTTCTTC. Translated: CAWSVPLEGDREFF. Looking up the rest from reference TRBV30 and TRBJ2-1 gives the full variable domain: SQTIHQWPATLVQPVGSPLSLECTVEGTSNPNLYWYRQAAGRGLQLLFYSVGIGQISSEVPQNLSASRPQDRQFILSSKKLLLSDSGFYLCAWSVPLEGDREFFGPGTRLTVL.

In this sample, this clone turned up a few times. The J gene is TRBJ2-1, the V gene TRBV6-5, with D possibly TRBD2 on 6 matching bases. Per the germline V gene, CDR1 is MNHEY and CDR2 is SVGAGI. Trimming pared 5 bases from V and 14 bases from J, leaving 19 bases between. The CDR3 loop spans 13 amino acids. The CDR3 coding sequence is TGTGCCAGCAGTACCCTCCCACTAGCTTCGGAGTTCTTC. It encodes CASSTLPLASEFF.

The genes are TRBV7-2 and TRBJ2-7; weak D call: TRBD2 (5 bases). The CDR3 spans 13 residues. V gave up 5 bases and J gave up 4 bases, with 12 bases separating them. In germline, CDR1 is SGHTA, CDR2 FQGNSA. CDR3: CASSTLWRYEQYF. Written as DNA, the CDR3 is TGTGCCAGCAGCACCCTCTGGAGGTACGAGCAGTACTTC.

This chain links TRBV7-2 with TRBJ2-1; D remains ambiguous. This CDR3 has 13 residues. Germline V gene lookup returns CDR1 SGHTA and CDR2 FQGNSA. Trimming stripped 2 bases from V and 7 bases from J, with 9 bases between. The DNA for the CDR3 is TGTGCCAGCAGCTTAAGTATTGCGAATGAGCAGTTCTTC. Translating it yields CASSLSIANEQFF.

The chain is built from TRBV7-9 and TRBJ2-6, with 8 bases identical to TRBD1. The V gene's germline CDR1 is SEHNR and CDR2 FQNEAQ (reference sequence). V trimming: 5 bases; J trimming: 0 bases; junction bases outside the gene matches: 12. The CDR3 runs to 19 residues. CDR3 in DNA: TGTGCCAGCAGCCTCCCGGGACAGGATGTATTCTCTGGGGCCAACGTCCTGACTTTC. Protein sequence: CASSLPGQDVFSGANVLTF.

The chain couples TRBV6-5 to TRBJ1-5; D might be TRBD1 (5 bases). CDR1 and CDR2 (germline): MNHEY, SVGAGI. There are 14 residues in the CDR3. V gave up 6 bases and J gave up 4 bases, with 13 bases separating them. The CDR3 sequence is CASREGMGNQPQHF. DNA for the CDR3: TGTGCCAGCAGGGAGGGGATGGGGAATCAGCCCCAGCATTTT.

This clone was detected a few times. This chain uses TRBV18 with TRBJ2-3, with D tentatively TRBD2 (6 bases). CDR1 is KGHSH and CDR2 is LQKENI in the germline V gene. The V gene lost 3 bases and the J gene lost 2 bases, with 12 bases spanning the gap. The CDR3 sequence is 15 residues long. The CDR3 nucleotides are TGTGCCAGCTCACCCGGGACTGCCATCACAGATACGCAGTATTTT. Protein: CASSPGTAITDTQYF.

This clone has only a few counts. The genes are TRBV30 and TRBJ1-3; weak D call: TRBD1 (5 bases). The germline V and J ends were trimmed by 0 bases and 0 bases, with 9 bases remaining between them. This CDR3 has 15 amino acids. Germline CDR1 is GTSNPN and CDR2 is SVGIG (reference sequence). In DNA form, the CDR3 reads TGTGCCTGGAGTGTACAGGTTGCCTCTGGAAACACCATATATTTT. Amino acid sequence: CAWSVQVASGNTIYF.

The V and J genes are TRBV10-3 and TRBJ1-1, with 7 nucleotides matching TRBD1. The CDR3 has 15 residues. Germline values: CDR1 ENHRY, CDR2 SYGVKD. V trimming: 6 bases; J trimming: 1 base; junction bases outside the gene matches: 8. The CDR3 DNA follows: TGTGCCATCAGATCCTCGGACAGGTCGAACACTGAAGCTTTCTTT. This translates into CAIRSSDRSNTEAFF.

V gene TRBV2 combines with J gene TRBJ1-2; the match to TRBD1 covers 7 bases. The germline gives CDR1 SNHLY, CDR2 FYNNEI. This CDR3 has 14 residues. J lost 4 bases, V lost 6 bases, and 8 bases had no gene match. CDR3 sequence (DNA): TGTGCCAGCAGGCCGGGAGACAGGGCCTATGGCTACACCTTC. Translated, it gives CASRPGDRAYGYTF. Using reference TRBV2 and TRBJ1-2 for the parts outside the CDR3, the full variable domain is EPEVTQTPSHQVTQMGQEVILRCVPISNHLYFYWYRQILGQKVEFLVSFYNNEISEKSEIFDDQFSVERPDGSNFTLKIRSTKLEDSAMYFCASRPGDRAYGYTFGSGTRLTVV.

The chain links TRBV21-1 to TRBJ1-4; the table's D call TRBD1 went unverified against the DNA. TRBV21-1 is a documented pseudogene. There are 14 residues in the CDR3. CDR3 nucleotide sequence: TGTGCCAGCAGCAAAGAAGGGACAGGGGAGGAACTGTTTTTT. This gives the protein CASSKEGTGEELFF.

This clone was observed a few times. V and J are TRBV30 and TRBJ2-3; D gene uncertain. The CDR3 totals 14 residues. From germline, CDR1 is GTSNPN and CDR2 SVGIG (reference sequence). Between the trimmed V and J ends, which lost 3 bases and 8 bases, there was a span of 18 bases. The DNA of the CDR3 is TGTGCCTGGAGAACGCAAGCGACCCTTGGTACGCAGTATTTT. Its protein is CAWRTQATLGTQYF. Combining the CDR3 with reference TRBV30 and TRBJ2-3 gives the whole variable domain SQTIHQWPATLVQPVGSPLSLECTVEGTSNPNLYWYRQAAGRGLQLLFYSVGIGQISSEVPQNLSASRPQDRQFILSSKKLLLSDSGFYLCAWRTQATLGTQYFGPGTRLTVL.

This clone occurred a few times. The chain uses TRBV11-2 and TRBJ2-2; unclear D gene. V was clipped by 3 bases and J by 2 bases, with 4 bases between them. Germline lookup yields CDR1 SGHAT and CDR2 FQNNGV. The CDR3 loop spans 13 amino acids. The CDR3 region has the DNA TGTGCCAGCAGCTTCGGTAACACCGGGGAGCTGTTTTTT. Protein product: CASSFGNTGELFF.

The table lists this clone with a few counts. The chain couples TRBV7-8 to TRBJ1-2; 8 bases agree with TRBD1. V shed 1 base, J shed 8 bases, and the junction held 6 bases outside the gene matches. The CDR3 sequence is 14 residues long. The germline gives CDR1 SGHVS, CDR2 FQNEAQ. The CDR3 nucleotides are TGTGCCAGCAGCTTAGACAGGGGGGTGGGAGGCTACACCTTC. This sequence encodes CASSLDRGVGGYTF. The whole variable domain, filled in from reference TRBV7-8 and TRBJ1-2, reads GAGVSQSPRYKVAKRGQDVALRCDPISGHVSLFWYQQALGQGPEFLTYFQNEAQLDKSGLPSDRFFAERPEGSVSTLKIQRTQQEDSAVYLCASSLDRGVGGYTFGSGTRLTVV.

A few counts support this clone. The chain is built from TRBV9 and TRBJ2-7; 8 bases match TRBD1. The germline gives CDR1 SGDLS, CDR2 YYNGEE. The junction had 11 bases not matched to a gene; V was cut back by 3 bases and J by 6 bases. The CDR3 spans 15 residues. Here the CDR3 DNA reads TGTGCCAGCAGCGGACGACAGGGGTTTCTCTCCGAGCAGTACTTC. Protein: CASSGRQGFLSEQYF. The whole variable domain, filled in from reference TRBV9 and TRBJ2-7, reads DSGVTQTPKHLITATGQRVTLRCSPRSGDLSVYWYQQSLDQGLQFLIQYYNGEERAKGNILERFSAQQFPDLHSELNLSSLELGDSALYFCASSGRQGFLSEQYFGPGTRLTVT.

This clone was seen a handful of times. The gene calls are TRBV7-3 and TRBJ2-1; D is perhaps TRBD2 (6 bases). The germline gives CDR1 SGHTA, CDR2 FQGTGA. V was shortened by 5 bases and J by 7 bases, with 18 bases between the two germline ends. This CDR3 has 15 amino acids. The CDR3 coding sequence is TGTGCCAGCAGCCTCGGCGGGACGAGGAGGAATGAGCAGTTCTTC. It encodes CASSLGGTRRNEQFF.

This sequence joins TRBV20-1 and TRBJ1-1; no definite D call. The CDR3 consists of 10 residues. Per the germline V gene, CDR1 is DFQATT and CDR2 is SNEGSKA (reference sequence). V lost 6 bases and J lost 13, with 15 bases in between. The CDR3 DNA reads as TGCAGTGCCCGCATGGGCGCCGATTTCTTT. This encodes CSARMGADFF.

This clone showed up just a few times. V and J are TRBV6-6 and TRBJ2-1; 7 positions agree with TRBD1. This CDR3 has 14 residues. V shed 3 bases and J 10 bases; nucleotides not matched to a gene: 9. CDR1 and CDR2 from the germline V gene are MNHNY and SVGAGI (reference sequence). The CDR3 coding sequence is TGTGCCAGCAGTTATTGGGGACAGCACGAGGAGCAGTTCTTC. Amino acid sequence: CASSYWGQHEEQFF.